Given below is one T cell receptor beta chain in context. The data derive from a study of blood T cell repertoires in COVID-19. Study-wide context: The United States, Italy and Spain supplied acute and convalescent COVID-19 samples.

The CDR3 consists of 15 residues. V was clipped by 10 bases and J by 6 bases; unmatched bases: 15. Germline V CDR1 and CDR2: ENHRY, SYGVKD. In the study's own analysis: Cell counts per sample came from amplifying reference gene primers. The method was immunoSEQ multiplex PCR; TCRdb's version includes in-frame clones alone and lacks a portion of them. That table supplies the V and J calls and clone size; D and trimming were determined from the DNA. The table lists 130,000 to 150,000 clones, about 86% of them singletons. Participants spanned ages about 18 to 100 years and resided in about two dozen US areas.

The TCR was taken from a man aged 50 or older who had recovered from COVID-19. The sequenced sample consisted of PBMCs or T cells enriched from blood (not recorded which). The chain joins TRBV10-3 to TRBJ2-1, with 7 bases fitting TRBD1. The CDR3: CATTQGGSLPNEQFF. The CDR3 DNA sequence: TGTGCCACCACCCAAGGGGGCTCGCTACCCAATGAGCAGTTCTTC.